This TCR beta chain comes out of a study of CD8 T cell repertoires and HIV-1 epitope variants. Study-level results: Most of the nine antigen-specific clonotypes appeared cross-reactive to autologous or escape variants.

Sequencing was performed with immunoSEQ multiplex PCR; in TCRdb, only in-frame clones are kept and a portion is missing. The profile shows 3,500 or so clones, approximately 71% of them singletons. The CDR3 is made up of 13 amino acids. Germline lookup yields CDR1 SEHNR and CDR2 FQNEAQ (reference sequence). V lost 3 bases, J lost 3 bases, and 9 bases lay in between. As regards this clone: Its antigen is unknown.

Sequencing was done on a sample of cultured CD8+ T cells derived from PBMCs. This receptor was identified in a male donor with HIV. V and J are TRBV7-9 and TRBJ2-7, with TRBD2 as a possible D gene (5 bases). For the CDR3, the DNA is TGTGCCAGCAGCTTGAGGGAACTCTACGAGCAGTACTTC. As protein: CASSLRELYEQYF.